This T cell receptor beta chain was obtained from a study of shared clonotypes between healthy human individuals. Clones were read by immunoSEQ multiplex PCR, and TCRdb kept only the in-frame ones, dropping some. This table holds around 550,000 clones, 90% to 97% found once. The sequence was collected from a woman aged 25 to 39 in good health. The sample taken for sequencing was naive CD4+ T cells sorted from blood. Stated subset: CD45RA+ positively selected.

CDR3 residues: CASSLAGGAYEQYF. The CDR3 region has the DNA TGTGCCAGCAGTTTGGCGGGAGGTGCCTACGAGCAGTACTTC. The chain is built from TRBV28 and TRBJ2-7; 8 nucleotides agree with TRBD2. The CDR3 spans 14 residues. The V gene end was trimmed by 3 bases and the J gene end by 2 bases; junction bases not matched to a gene: 3. The V gene's germline CDR1 is MDHEN and CDR2 SYDVKM.